The entry below describes one TCR beta chain. Its cognate antigen is unknown. The data are from a study of post-analysis software for immune sequencing data. Study-level points and caveats: Comparison of patients with controls showed roughly five TRBV segments more frequent in patients, TRBV5-6, TRBV5-1 and TRBV20-1 among them.

The CDR3 has 15 residues. Germline CDR1 KGHDR, CDR2 SFDVKD. Trimming took off 4 bases at V and 1 base at J, with 12 bases between the two ends. Unique molecular identifiers were built into the TCR beta cDNA libraries. TCRdb ran MiXCR on the PCR reads and lists one entry per CDR3 protein. The repertoire holds almost 700,000 distinct CDR3 sequences, with 59% as singletons. The source material was blood. The clonotype originates from a girl aged 2 to 10 with multiple sclerosis. V gene TRBV24-1 combines with J gene TRBJ2-5; D tentatively reads TRBD1 or TRBD2 (5 bases each). This CDR3 is CATSEFRDGQETQYF. CDR3 DNA sequence: TGTGCCACCAGTGAGTTCCGGGACGGCCAAGAGACCCAGTACTTC.